Many counts were recorded for the clone carrying this T cell receptor (beta chain). What it binds is unknown. CDR3 and TCR beta VDJ profiling relied on a genomic DNA template. MiXCR was run by TCRdb on the reads, yielding one entry per CDR3 protein. The table shows about 270,000 distinct CDR3 sequences, with 55% to 65% occurring only once. With 5 bases removed from V and 0 bases from J, the gap between germline ends came to 11 bases. Per germline, CDR1 MNHEY and CDR2 SVGAGI. This CDR3 spans 16 amino acids. These data are taken from a study of CD8+CD57+ T cells in acquired aplastic anemia. Looking at the study overall: Sorted CD4+ and CD8+ cells yielded DNA averaging roughly 3.3 ug. Regarding the study as a whole: Patients and controls shared over 25 CD8+ CDR3 sequences. The CD8+ Simpson's diversity of patients and controls was not significantly different.

The receptor's source is a human donor with severe aplastic anemia or a healthy control (not recorded which). The chain links TRBV6-5 to TRBJ1-6; TRBD1 might be the D (6 bases). The sample was sorted CD4+, CD8+, or CD8+CD57+ T cells (not recorded which) from PBMCs. The CDR3 spells CASSPTGSSYNSPLHF. The CDR3 DNA follows: TGTGCCAGCAGTCCCACAGGGAGCTCCTATAATTCACCCCTCCACTTT.